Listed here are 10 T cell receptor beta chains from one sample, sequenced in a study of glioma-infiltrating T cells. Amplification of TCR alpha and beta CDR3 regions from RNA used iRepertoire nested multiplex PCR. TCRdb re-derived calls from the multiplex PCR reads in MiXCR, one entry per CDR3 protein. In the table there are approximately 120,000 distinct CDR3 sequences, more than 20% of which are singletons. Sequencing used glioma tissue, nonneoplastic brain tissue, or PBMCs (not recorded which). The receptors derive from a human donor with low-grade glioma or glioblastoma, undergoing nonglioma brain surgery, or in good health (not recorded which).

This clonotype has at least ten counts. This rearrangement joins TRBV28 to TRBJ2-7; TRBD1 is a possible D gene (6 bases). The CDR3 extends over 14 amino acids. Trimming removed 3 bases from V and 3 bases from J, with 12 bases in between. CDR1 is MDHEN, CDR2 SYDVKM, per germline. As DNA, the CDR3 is TGTGCCAGCAGTTTCCATCAGGGGCTCTACGAGCAGTACTTC. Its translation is CASSFHQGLYEQYF.

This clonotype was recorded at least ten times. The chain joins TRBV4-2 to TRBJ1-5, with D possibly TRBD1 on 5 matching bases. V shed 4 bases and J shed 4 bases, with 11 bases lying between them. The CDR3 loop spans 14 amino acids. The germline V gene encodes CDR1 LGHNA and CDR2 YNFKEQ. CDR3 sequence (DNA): TGTGCCAGCAGCCCGGGGGGGGGGAATCAGCCCCAGCATTTT. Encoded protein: CASSPGGGNQPQHF.

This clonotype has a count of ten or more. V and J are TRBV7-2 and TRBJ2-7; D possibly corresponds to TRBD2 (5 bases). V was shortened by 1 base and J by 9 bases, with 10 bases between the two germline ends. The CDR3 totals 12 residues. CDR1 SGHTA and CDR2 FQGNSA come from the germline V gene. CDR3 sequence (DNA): TGTGCCAGCAGCTTAGAGCTAGCCATGCAGTACTTC. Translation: CASSLELAMQYF.

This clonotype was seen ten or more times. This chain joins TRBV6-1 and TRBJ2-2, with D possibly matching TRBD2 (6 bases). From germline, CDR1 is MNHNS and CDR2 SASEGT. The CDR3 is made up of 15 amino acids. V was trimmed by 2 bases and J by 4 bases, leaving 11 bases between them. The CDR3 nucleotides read TGTGCCAGCAGTGAAACACTAGCAGGCACCGGGGAGCTGTTTTTT. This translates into CASSETLAGTGELFF.

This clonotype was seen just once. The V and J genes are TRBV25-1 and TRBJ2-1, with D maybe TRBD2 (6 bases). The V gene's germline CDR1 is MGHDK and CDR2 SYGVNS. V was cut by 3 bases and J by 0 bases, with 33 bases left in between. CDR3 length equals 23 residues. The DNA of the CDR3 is TGTGCCAGCAGTGAGCCCACCGGGACCAGCGGGTACCAGGCTCGAAGCTCCTACAATGAGCAGTTCTTC. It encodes CASSEPTGTSGYQARSSYNEQFF.

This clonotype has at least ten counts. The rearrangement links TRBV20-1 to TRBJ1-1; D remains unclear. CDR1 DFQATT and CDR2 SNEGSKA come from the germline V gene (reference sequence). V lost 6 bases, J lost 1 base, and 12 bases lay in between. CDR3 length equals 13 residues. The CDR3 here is CSAWTAQNTEAFF. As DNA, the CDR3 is TGCAGTGCCTGGACGGCTCAGAACACTGAAGCTTTCTTT.

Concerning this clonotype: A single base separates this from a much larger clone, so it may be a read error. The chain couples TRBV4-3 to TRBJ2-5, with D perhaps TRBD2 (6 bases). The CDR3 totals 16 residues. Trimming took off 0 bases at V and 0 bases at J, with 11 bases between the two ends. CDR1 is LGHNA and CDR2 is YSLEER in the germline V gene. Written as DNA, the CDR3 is TGCGCCAGCAGCCAAGACGGGCGGGGTAACCAAGAGACCCAGTACTTC. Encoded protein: CASSQDGRGNQETQYF.

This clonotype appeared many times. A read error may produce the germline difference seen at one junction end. The CDR3 DNA reads TGTGCCGGTAGTAGTGGTACCGGGGAGCTGTTTTTT. Amino acid sequence: CAGSSGTGELFF. This chain connects TRBV19 to TRBJ2-2; D unclear. From germline, CDR1 is LNHDA and CDR2 SQIVND (reference sequence). The CDR3 runs to 12 residues.

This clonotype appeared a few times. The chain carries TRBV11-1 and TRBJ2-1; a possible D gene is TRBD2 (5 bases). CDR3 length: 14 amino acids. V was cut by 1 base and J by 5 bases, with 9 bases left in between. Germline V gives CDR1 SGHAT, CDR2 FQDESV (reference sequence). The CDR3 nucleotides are TGTGCCAGCAGCTTAGTTTTCGGGAACAATGAGCAGTTCTTC. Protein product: CASSLVFGNNEQFF. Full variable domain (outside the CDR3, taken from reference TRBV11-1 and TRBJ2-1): EAEVAQSPRYKITEKSQAVAFWCDPISGHATLYWYRQILGQGPELLVQFQDESVVDDSQLPKDRFSAERLKGVDSTLKIQPAELGDSAMYLCASSLVFGNNEQFFGPGTRLTVL.

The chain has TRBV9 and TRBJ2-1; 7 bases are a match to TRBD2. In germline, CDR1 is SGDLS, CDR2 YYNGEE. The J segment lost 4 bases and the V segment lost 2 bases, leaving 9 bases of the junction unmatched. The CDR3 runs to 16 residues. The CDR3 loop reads CASSVDVAGVYNEQFF. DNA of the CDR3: TGTGCCAGCAGCGTCGATGTAGCGGGCGTATACAATGAGCAGTTCTTC. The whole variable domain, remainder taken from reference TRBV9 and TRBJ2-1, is DSGVTQTPKHLITATGQRVTLRCSPRSGDLSVYWYQQSLDQGLQFLIQYYNGEERAKGNILERFSAQQFPDLHSELNLSSLELGDSALYFCASSVDVAGVYNEQFFGPGTRLTVL.